This passage covers 18 T cell receptor beta chains from one sample sequenced in a study of early T cells in non-severe SARS-CoV-2 infection. TCRdb reprocessed the 5' RACE reads via MiXCR and lists one record per CDR3 protein. The sample has approximately 69,000 distinct CDR3 sequences, more than 9% seen once. Sequenced: whole blood. The source is an adult who was a healthcare worker with PCR-confirmed SARS-CoV-2 infection or an uninfected control (not recorded which).

This clonotype has a handful of counts. This sequence joins TRBV5-1 and TRBJ2-1; D possibly corresponds to TRBD2 (5 bases). Trimming removed 2 bases from V and 0 bases from J, with 6 bases in between. CDR3 length: 14 amino acids. Germline V lookup: CDR1 SGHRS, CDR2 YFSETQ. The CDR3 DNA follows: TGCGCCAGCAGCTTCAGCGGCTCCTACAATGAGCAGTTCTTC. Its translation is CASSFSGSYNEQFF.

The chain combines TRBV7-9 with TRBJ1-2; 7 bases fit TRBD1. Per germline, CDR1 SEHNR and CDR2 FQNEAQ (reference sequence). This CDR3 comprises 15 residues. Trimming cost V 3 bases and J 0 bases; bases outside gene matches: 4. The CDR3 is CASSLTGIANYGYTF. As DNA, the CDR3 is TGTGCCAGCAGCTTGACAGGGATAGCTAACTATGGCTACACCTTC.

This clonotype was counted ten times or more. This sequence joins TRBV20-1 and TRBJ1-4; D is undetermined. Germline CDR1 is DFQATT and CDR2 is SNEGSKA (reference sequence). The ends were cut back, 4 bases at V and 5 bases at J, with 5 bases in the middle. The CDR3 spans 11 residues. DNA for the CDR3: TGCAGTGCTAAAGGGAATGAAAAACTGTTTTTT. Residues: CSAKGNEKLFF.

This clonotype was counted a few times. This chain uses TRBV30 with TRBJ2-2; 11 nucleotides line up with TRBD2. The CDR3 totals 17 residues. Per the germline V gene, CDR1 is GTSNPN and CDR2 is SVGIG (reference sequence). V lost 3 bases to trimming and J lost 7 bases; unmatched junction nucleotides: 13. CDR3 sequence: CAWRPLAGVGPHGELFF. CDR3 sequence (DNA): TGTGCCTGGAGGCCACTAGCGGGAGTCGGGCCTCACGGGGAGCTGTTTTTT.

The chain combines TRBV5-6 with TRBJ2-7, with D unresolved. Between the trimmed V and J ends, which lost 0 bases and 6 bases, there was a span of 7 bases. The CDR3 totals 12 residues. CDR1 is SGHDT, CDR2 YYEEEE, per germline. The CDR3 DNA reads TGTGCCAGCAGCTTGGCAGACGCCGAGCAGTACTTC. Translating gives CASSLADAEQYF.

This clonotype was seen only a few times. The V gene is TRBV28, the J gene TRBJ2-2, with a possible D match to TRBD2 (5 bases). Germline lookup yields CDR1 MDHEN and CDR2 SYDVKM. The V end was cut by 5 bases, the J end by 5 bases, with 15 bases between. The CDR3 covers 15 residues. As DNA, the CDR3 is TGTGCCAGCAGTCTCACAAGCCGGAGGACCGGGGAGCTGTTTTTT. It yields the protein CASSLTSRRTGELFF.

This clonotype was counted only a few times. In DNA, the CDR3 is TGTGCCAGCAGTCCTACCCTCGACAGAGCCGAGCAGTACTTC. It codes for CASSPTLDRAEQYF. The genes are TRBV28 and TRBJ2-7, with D possibly matching TRBD1 (5 bases). There are 14 residues in the CDR3. Germline CDR1 MDHEN, CDR2 SYDVKM. The ends were cut back, 5 bases at V and 6 bases at J, with 17 bases in the middle.

The CDR3 protein is CASSVQGQETQYF. In DNA, the CDR3 is TGTGCCAGCAGCGTACAGGGTCAAGAGACCCAGTACTTC. This sequence joins TRBV9 and TRBJ2-5, with a tentative D call TRBD1 (5 bases). The CDR3 runs 13 residues. Trimming removed 1 base from V and 2 bases from J, with 6 bases in between. From germline, CDR1 is SGDLS and CDR2 YYNGEE.

V gene TRBV6-1 combines with J gene TRBJ2-3, with TRBD1 as a possible D gene (5 bases). From germline, CDR1 is MNHNS and CDR2 SASEGT. This CDR3 region has 14 residues. V was shortened by 10 bases and J by 4 bases, with 18 bases between the two germline ends. CDR3 sequence: CAIDSRVGPDTQYF. The CDR3, as DNA: TGTGCCATCGACAGCCGAGTGGGCCCAGATACGCAGTATTTT.

The sample holds many counts of this clonotype. The rearrangement links TRBV12-3 or TRBV12-4 to TRBJ2-2; TRBD2 matches 11 bases. The CDR3 has 16 residues. Trimming removed 7 bases from V and 1 base from J; junction bases left unmatched: 5. The CDR3 DNA sequence: TGTGCCAGCACCCTAGCGGGAGGATGGAACACCGGGGAGCTGTTTTTT. Its protein product is CASTLAGGWNTGELFF.

This clonotype came up a few times. The chain is built from TRBV5-1 and TRBJ2-5; 10 bases line up with TRBD1. Germline CDR1 reads SGHRS; CDR2 reads YFSETQ. J was trimmed by 3 bases and V by 4 bases; bases with no gene match: 3. This CDR3 spans 14 amino acids. DNA of the CDR3: TGCGCCAGCAGCACCGGACAGGGGGAAGAGACCCAGTACTTC. Protein product: CASSTGQGEETQYF.

This clonotype has a handful of counts. The chain joins TRBV7-8 to TRBJ1-2, with 9 bases aligning to TRBD1. The germline V gene has CDR1 SGHVS and CDR2 FQNEAQ. V was clipped by 5 bases and J by 1 base; unmatched bases: 5. The CDR3 runs to 15 residues. CDR3 loop: CASSLTGGNNYGYTF. CDR3 in DNA: TGTGCCAGCAGCCTCACAGGGGGCAATAACTATGGCTACACCTTC.

Only a few counts were recorded for this clonotype. The chain employs TRBV18 and TRBJ1-2; D ambiguous. This CDR3 has 15 amino acids. The germline V gene has CDR1 KGHSH and CDR2 LQKENI. V was clipped by 3 bases and J by 4 bases, with 15 bases between them. CDR3 sequence (DNA): TGTGCCAGCTCACCCCCAAGCTCGCGAGGCTATGGCTACACCTTC. This sequence encodes CASSPPSSRGYGYTF.

This clonotype was detected a few times. The rearrangement links TRBV6-1 to TRBJ1-1, with a tentative D call TRBD1 (5 bases). The CDR3 sequence is 15 residues long. Looked up from germline, CDR1 is MNHNS and CDR2 is SASEGT. Between the trimmed V and J ends, which lost 2 bases and 0 bases, there was a span of 10 bases. The CDR3 reads CASSEFQGLNTEAFF. CDR3 sequence (DNA): TGTGCCAGCAGTGAATTTCAGGGTTTGAACACTGAAGCTTTCTTT.

This clonotype was counted many times. The V and J genes are TRBV20-1 and TRBJ2-1; 10 bases are shared with TRBD2. Germline V CDR1 and CDR2: DFQATT, SNEGSKA (reference sequence). The CDR3 is 14 amino acids. V shed 4 bases, J shed 4 bases, and the junction held 4 bases outside the gene matches. The CDR3 loop is CSAMGLAMYNEQFF. The CDR3 bases are TGCAGTGCTATGGGACTAGCGATGTACAATGAGCAGTTCTTC.

In this sample, this clonotype turned up many times. This chain uses TRBV7-9 with TRBJ2-5; weak D call: TRBD1 (6 bases). The germline V and J ends were trimmed by 1 base and 2 bases, with 11 bases remaining between them. Germline values: CDR1 SEHNR, CDR2 FQNEAQ (reference sequence). CDR3 length equals 15 residues. CDR3 nucleotide sequence: TGTGCCAGCAGCTTAGGATTGACAGGACAAGAGACCCAGTACTTC. Protein product: CASSLGLTGQETQYF.

The table lists this clonotype with a few counts. The V gene is TRBV5-1, the J gene TRBJ2-1, with D possibly TRBD2 on 6 matching bases. The CDR3 runs 12 residues. CDR1 and CDR2 from the germline V gene are SGHRS and YFSETQ. Between the trimmed V and J ends, which lost 5 bases and 6 bases, there was a span of 9 bases. CDR3 in DNA: TGCGCCAGCAGGGAGGGAGGCAATGAGCAGTTCTTC. It specifies CASREGGNEQFF.

V and J are TRBV29-1 and TRBJ1-2, with 8 bases fitting TRBD1. V lost 6 bases to trimming and J lost 3 bases; unmatched junction nucleotides: 6. The CDR3 covers 13 residues. From germline, CDR1 is SQVTM and CDR2 ANQGSEA. In DNA, the CDR3 is TGCAGCGTCTTACCAGGGGGCCACTATGGCTACACCTTC. Translated: CSVLPGGHYGYTF.